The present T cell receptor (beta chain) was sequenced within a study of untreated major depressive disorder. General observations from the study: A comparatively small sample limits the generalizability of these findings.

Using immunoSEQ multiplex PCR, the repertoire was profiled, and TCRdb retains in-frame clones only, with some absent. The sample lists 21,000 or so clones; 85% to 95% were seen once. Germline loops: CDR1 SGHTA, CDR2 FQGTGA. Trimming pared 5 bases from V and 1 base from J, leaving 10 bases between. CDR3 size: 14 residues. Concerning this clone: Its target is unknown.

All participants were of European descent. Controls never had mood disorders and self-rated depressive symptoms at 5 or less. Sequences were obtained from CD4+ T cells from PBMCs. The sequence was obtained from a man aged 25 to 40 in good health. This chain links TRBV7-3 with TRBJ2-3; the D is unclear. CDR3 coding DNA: TGTGCCAGCAGCCAAAACCCACGCACAGATACGCAGTATTTT. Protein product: CASSQNPRTDTQYF.